Shown below are 22 T cell receptor beta chains from a single sample sequenced in a study of T cell clonotyping in hematopoietic cell transplantation. The method was immunoSEQ multiplex PCR; TCRdb's version includes in-frame clones alone and lacks a portion of them. The sample lists some 14,000 clones, 85% to 95% occurring once. The sequences come from PBMCs, collected 30 days after allogeneic stem cell transplant. The receptors were gathered from a male patient between 60 and 69 years old who had an allogeneic stem cell transplant from an unrelated donor, so the T cells may come from the graft donor. Some clones in this sample may be carry-over from other donors' samples.

This sequence joins TRBV7-2 and TRBJ1-2; 7 nucleotides agree with TRBD1. The CDR3 length is 16 residues. Germline V gene data show CDR1 as SGHTA and CDR2 as FQGNSA. V shed 5 bases and J 1 base; nucleotides not matched to a gene: 10. In DNA form, the CDR3 reads TGTGCCAGCAGCCTGTCTGACAGGGCCATTAACTATGGCTACACCTTC. Protein: CASSLSDRAINYGYTF.

The rearrangement uses TRBV29-1 and TRBJ1-1, with 9 bases aligning to TRBD1. Unmatched junction bases numbered 17, after V lost 0 bases and J lost 6 bases. This CDR3 region has 18 residues. CDR1 is SQVTM, CDR2 ANQGSEA, per germline. The CDR3 nucleotides read TGCAGCGTTGAAGACGGGACAGGGAGGCTTGTTAGTGATTCTGAAGCTTTCTTT. It yields the protein CSVEDGTGRLVSDSEAFF.

On this clone: Mismatch with germline at one junction end may stem from a read error. The genes are TRBV7-7 and TRBJ2-5; 7 positions agree with TRBD1. CDR1 is SSHAT, CDR2 FNYEAQ, per germline (reference sequence). The CDR3 has 16 amino acids. CDR3 DNA: TGTGCTAGCAGCTTAGCATTTGGGACAGCCCAAGAGACCCAGTACTTC. Translating it yields CASSLAFGTAQETQYF.

The genes are TRBV25-1 and TRBJ1-2; the D gene is possibly TRBD1 (6 bases). Trimming took 5 bases from V and 7 from J, leaving 8 bases between them. Germline V gene data show CDR1 as MGHDK and CDR2 as SYGVNS. The CDR3 spans 11 residues. CDR3 DNA sequence: TGTGCCAGCAGTAAACAGGGTGGCTACACCTTC. It is translated as CASSKQGGYTF.

The chain has TRBV19 and TRBJ1-1, with D uncertain. The CDR3 runs 11 residues. CDR1 is LNHDA and CDR2 is SQIVND in the germline V gene (reference sequence). Trimming took off 7 bases at V and 3 bases at J, with 6 bases between the two ends. CDR3 in DNA: TGTGCCAGTACCGTATACACTGAAGCTTTCTTT. As protein: CASTVYTEAFF.

The CDR3 is CASIDRVLLETQYF. In DNA form, the CDR3 reads TGTGCCAGCATAGACAGGGTGCTGTTGGAGACCCAGTACTTC. The J gene is TRBJ2-5, the V gene TRBV7-9; 7 bases line up with TRBD1. The V gene end was trimmed by 7 bases and the J gene end by 5 bases; junction bases not matched to a gene: 10. The CDR3 extends over 14 amino acids. Germline V gene sequence: CDR1 SEHNR, CDR2 FQNEAQ (reference sequence).

The chain uses TRBV20-1 and TRBJ1-1; D might be TRBD1 (5 bases). The V end lost 5 bases, the J end lost 2 bases, and 6 bases lay between the germline ends. Germline values: CDR1 DFQATT, CDR2 SNEGSKA (reference sequence). CDR3 size: 11 residues. This CDR3 reads CSAWDNTEAFF. The CDR3 DNA follows: TGCAGTGCTTGGGACAACACTGAAGCTTTCTTT.

This chain links TRBV11-2 with TRBJ1-6; TRBD1 might be the D (5 bases). The CDR3 extends over 14 amino acids. Trimming pared 5 bases from V and 9 bases from J, leaving 14 bases between. CDR1 and CDR2 from the germline V gene are SGHAT and FQNNGV. For the CDR3, the DNA is TGTGCCAGCAGCGCCTTGACAGCCGCTTCACCCCTCCACTTT. Translating gives CASSALTAASPLHF. The full variable domain, its missing parts supplied by reference TRBV11-2 and TRBJ1-6, is EAGVAQSPRYKIIEKRQSVAFWCNPISGHATLYWYQQILGQGPKLLIQFQNNGVVDDSQLPKDRFSAERLKGVDSTLKIQPAKLEDSAVYLCASSALTAASPLHFGNGTRLTVT.

The J gene is TRBJ2-5, the V gene TRBV7-2, with D unresolved. The germline V and J ends were trimmed by 0 bases and 5 bases, with 7 bases remaining between them. CDR3 size: 13 residues. Germline CDR1 reads SGHTA; CDR2 reads FQGNSA. CDR3 amino acids: CASSLAPRETQYF. CDR3 in DNA: TGTGCCAGCAGCTTAGCGCCGCGGGAGACCCAGTACTTC.

The chain combines TRBV20-1 with TRBJ2-7, with D perhaps TRBD1 (5 bases). The CDR3 is 11 residues long. V was clipped by 6 bases and J by 2 bases, with 8 bases between them. Per germline, CDR1 DFQATT and CDR2 SNEGSKA (reference sequence). In nucleotides, the CDR3 is TGCAGTGCCAAAGGGGCCTACGAGCAGTACTTC. It yields the protein CSAKGAYEQYF.

The chain employs TRBV28 and TRBJ1-2; D uncertain. Germline V lookup: CDR1 MDHEN, CDR2 SYDVKM. CDR3 length: 15 residues. V lost 5 bases and J 0 bases, leaving 13 bases between the germline ends. DNA of the CDR3: TGTGCCAGCAGTAGCCCGAGGATCGCTAACTATGGCTACACCTTC. This sequence encodes CASSSPRIANYGYTF.

V and J are TRBV7-2 and TRBJ2-1; 11 positions match TRBD2. Germline V gene lookup returns CDR1 SGHTA and CDR2 FQGNSA. Trimming removed 1 base from V and 12 bases from J; junction bases left unmatched: 5. The CDR3 extends over 14 amino acids. The chain's CDR3 is CASSLGLAGGLQFF. The CDR3 nucleotides are TGTGCCAGCAGCTTAGGGCTAGCGGGGGGTCTGCAGTTCTTC.

CDR3 residues: CASSVGGGRGEQYF. Here the CDR3 DNA reads TGTGCCAGCAGTGTAGGGGGGGGGAGAGGCGAGCAGTACTTC. This chain connects TRBV6-5 to TRBJ2-7; D might be TRBD2 (7 bases). This CDR3 is built from 14 residues. Deletions cut 5 bases from V and 6 bases from J, with 17 bases between. Germline-derived CDR1 and CDR2 are MNHEY and SVGAGI.

This sequence joins TRBV6-1 and TRBJ1-6, with TRBD1 identical over 7 bases. The ends lost 6 bases at V and 8 bases at J; junction bases unmatched: 4. Germline V gene lookup returns CDR1 MNHNS and CDR2 SASEGT. This CDR3 region has 13 residues. CDR3 loop: CASSGTVDSPLHF. The CDR3 nucleotides are TGTGCCAGCAGCGGGACAGTAGATTCACCCCTCCACTTT.

The rearrangement links TRBV7-2 to TRBJ1-2; 7 bases map to TRBD1. Unmatched junction bases numbered 5, after V lost 3 bases and J lost 4 bases. Per germline, CDR1 SGHTA and CDR2 FQGNSA. The CDR3 consists of 14 residues. CDR3 sequence: CASSFDRESYGYTF. CDR3 nucleotides: TGTGCCAGCAGCTTCGACAGGGAAAGCTATGGCTACACCTTC.

The V and J genes are TRBV6-1 and TRBJ2-2; D may be TRBD1 or TRBD2 (5 bases each). Trimming removed 3 bases at V and 8 bases at J, with 10 bases between. This CDR3 contains 13 residues. Looked up from germline, CDR1 is MNHNS and CDR2 is SASEGT. DNA for the CDR3: TGTGCCAGCAGTGATATGTGGGGGGGGGAGCTGTTTTTT. Its protein is CASSDMWGGELFF.

The chain links TRBV5-1 to TRBJ1-2; 7 bases align to TRBD1. The CDR3 spans 14 residues. Germline V gene data show CDR1 as SGHRS and CDR2 as YFSETQ. Unmatched junction bases numbered 3, after V lost 0 bases and J lost 4 bases. CDR3 coding DNA: TGCGCCAGCAGCTTGGAGACAGGGCCCTATGGCTACACCTTC. Amino acids: CASSLETGPYGYTF.

CDR3 nucleotides: TGTGCCAGCAGCTTGGCGGGGTCAGATGAGACCCAGTACTTC. Residues: CASSLAGSDETQYF. The chain is built from TRBV5-4 and TRBJ2-5; TRBD2 is a possible D gene (5 bases). CDR1 and CDR2 (germline): SGHNT, YYREEE (reference sequence). The V end lost 0 bases, the J end lost 5 bases, and 11 bases lay between the germline ends. This CDR3 comprises 14 residues.

V gene TRBV19 combines with J gene TRBJ1-5, with a tentative D call TRBD1 (5 bases). Per the germline V gene, CDR1 is LNHDA and CDR2 is SQIVND (reference sequence). The CDR3 totals 14 residues. Trimming left V 3 bases short and J 6 bases short, with 12 bases between. In nucleotides, the CDR3 is TGTGCCAGTAGTATCGGGCAGGGAGGTCAGCCCCAGCATTTT. It translates to CASSIGQGGQPQHF. Full variable domain (rest looked up from reference TRBV19 and TRBJ1-5): DGGITQSPKYLFRKEGQNVTLSCEQNLNHDAMYWYRQDPGQGLRLIYYSQIVNDFQKGDIAEGYSVSREKKESFPLTVTSAQKNPTAFYLCASSIGQGGQPQHFGDGTRLSIL.

The chain recombines TRBV10-3 with TRBJ2-1; 10 bases match TRBD2. CDR3 length: 14 residues. CDR1 and CDR2 (germline): ENHRY, SYGVKD. V lost 10 bases, J lost 8 bases, and 11 bases stayed unmatched. The chain's CDR3 is CASAGTSAFDEQFF. The CDR3 nucleotides read TGTGCCAGCGCCGGGACTAGCGCGTTCGATGAGCAGTTCTTC.

The chain recombines TRBV11-1 with TRBJ1-1, with D unclear. The CDR3 loop spans 13 amino acids. Looked up from germline, CDR1 is SGHAT and CDR2 is FQDESV (reference sequence). Trimming cost V 1 base and J 1 base, with 4 bases left between them. CDR3 nucleotides: TGTGCCAGCAGCTTAGGAGCGAACACTGAAGCTTTCTTT. Translated, it gives CASSLGANTEAFF.

The chain has TRBV5-1 and TRBJ1-6; perhaps TRBD1 as D (6 bases). This CDR3 is built from 15 residues. Germline CDR1 SGHRS, CDR2 YFSETQ. Trimming pared 0 bases from V and 4 bases from J, leaving 8 bases between. The chain's CDR3 is CASSLDRDYNSPLHF. The CDR3 nucleotides read TGCGCCAGCAGCTTGGACAGGGATTATAATTCACCCCTCCACTTT.